The rows below give T cell receptor beta chains drawn from one sample of a study of cytomegalovirus exposure and HLA in healthy donors. Libraries were prepared by immunoSEQ multiplex PCR; TCRdb keeps only in-frame clonotypes and omits some of them. The sample holds around 210,000 clones, approximately 81% seen once. The specimen was PBMCs. Receptor source: a girl between 2 and 10 years old in good health and CMV-seronegative. The CDR3 runs from the conserved cysteine through the conserved F or W. A D gene is named only where the DNA matches it firmly. Where a row states a size, it is once, few, many or the class of an expanded clone; other rows omit it.

size | J | D | V | CDR3 | DNA
NA | TRBJ2-7 | NA | TRBV27 | CASSLVGPNEQYF | TGTGCCAGCAGTTTAGTGGGGCCCAACGAGCAGTACTTC
few | TRBJ2-3 | TRBD2 | TRBV10-1 | CASSESGLASDTQYF | TGCGCCAGCAGTGAGTCGGGACTAGCTTCAGATACGCAGTATTTT
NA | TRBJ2-7 | TRBD1 | TRBV5-1 | CASSPRDSPYEQYF | TGCGCCAGCAGCCCCCGGGACAGCCCCTACGAGCAGTACTTC
NA | TRBJ1-1 | TRBD1 | TRBV30 | CASSGGLNTEAFF | TGTGCCTCCTCAGGGGGCTTGAACACTGAAGCTTTCTTT
NA | TRBJ1-4 | NA | TRBV30 | CAWRGGLYVRGNEKLFF | TGTGCCTGGAGGGGTGGCCTTTATGTAAGGGGGAATGAAAAACTGTTTTTT
once | TRBJ1-2 | NA | TRBV19 | CASSTGRGSYTF | TGTGCCAGTAGTACCGGACGAGGGAGCTACACCTTC
once | TRBJ1-1 | NA | TRBV20-1 | CRGLGPTEAFF | TGCAGAGGACTCGGTCCCACTGAAGCTTTCTTT
NA | TRBJ2-3 | TRBD2 | TRBV27 | CASSFVAGDLSTDTQYF | TGTGCCAGCAGTTTTGTAGCGGGGGACTTAAGCACAGATACGCAGTATTTT
NA | TRBJ1-4 | NA | TRBV2 | CASSSGRNEKLFF | TGTGCCAGCAGTTCTGGGCGCAATGAAAAACTGTTTTTT
NA | TRBJ2-1 | NA | TRBV5-1 | CASSPGSYNEQFF | TGCGCCAGCAGCCCGGGCTCCTACAATGAGCAGTTCTTC
NA | TRBJ2-6 | NA | TRBV7-2 | CASSQTGFGANVLTF | TGTGCCAGCAGTCAAACAGGGTTTGGGGCCAACGTCCTGACTTTC
NA | TRBJ1-6 | NA | TRBV5-4 | CASSSSNSPLHF | TGTGCCAGCAGCTCGAGTAATTCACCCCTCCACTTT
NA | TRBJ2-5 | TRBD2 | TRBV5-5 | CASSPRTSGETQYF | TGTGCCAGCAGCCCCAGGACTAGCGGGGAGACCCAGTACTTC
NA | TRBJ2-7 | TRBD2 | TRBV4-2 | CASSQDRGGEYEQYF | TGTGCCAGCAGCCAAGATCGCGGGGGTGAATACGAGCAGTACTTC
NA | TRBJ2-1 | TRBD2 | TRBV9 | CASSVGPRVAGYNEQFF | TGTGCCAGCAGCGTAGGGCCTAGGGTAGCGGGATACAATGAGCAGTTCTTC
NA | TRBJ2-1 | NA | TRBV27 | CASSFGRGYSYNEQFF | TGTGCCAGCAGTTTTGGTCGGGGGTACTCCTACAATGAGCAGTTCTTC
NA | TRBJ2-1 | NA | TRBV6-5 | CASSYHLAGAEQFF | TGTGCCAGCAGTTACCACCTGGCGGGGGCTGAGCAGTTCTTC
NA | TRBJ2-3 | TRBD2 | TRBV5-1 | CASSLSSGRGDTQYF | TGCGCCAGCAGCTTGTCCAGCGGGAGGGGAGATACGCAGTATTTT
NA | TRBJ1-6 | NA | TRBV6-1 | CASRYVGAMDSPLHF | TGTGCCAGCAGATATGTGGGGGCTATGGATTCACCCCTCCACTTT
NA | TRBJ2-7 | NA | TRBV10-3 | CAIRGGYYEQYF | TGTGCCATCAGGGGGGGATACTACGAGCAGTACTTC
NA | TRBJ1-2 | NA | TRBV30 | CAWSVGGGGYTF | TGTGCCTGGAGTGTCGGGGGTGGGGGCTACACCTTC
once | TRBJ2-2 | TRBD1 | TRBV5-1 | CASSRDRAFTGELFF | TGCGCCAGCAGCCGGGACAGAGCCTTCACCGGGGAGCTGTTTTTT